The sequence of this T cell receptor beta chain was determined in a study of blood T cell repertoires in COVID-19. The overall study: The United States, Italy and Spain provided the acute and convalescent COVID-19 samples.

Germline CDR1 and CDR2: LGHDT and YNNKEL (reference sequence). Trimming shortened V by 3 bases and J by 3 bases, and 12 bases separated the two germline ends. The CDR3 contains 15 residues. This clone turned up a few times. The same CDR3 arises from other DNA sequences in this sample as well. In the authors' workflow: Nucleated cell counts were estimated from reference gene primer amplification. Using immunoSEQ multiplex PCR, the repertoire was profiled, and TCRdb retains in-frame clones only, with some absent. V and J calls and clone size are those listed in that table; D and trimming were worked out from the DNA. The sample has about 150,000 clones; under 85% are singletons.

J is TRBJ2-1 and V is TRBV3-1 (or the pseudogene TRBV3-2), with a weak D call TRBD2 (6 bases). The material sequenced was peripheral blood. The TCR comes from a man between 65 and 85 years old who had recovered from COVID-19. The CDR3 coding sequence is TGTGCCAGCAGCCAGGGGGGAAGGGGCTACAATGAGCAGTTCTTC. This codes for CASSQGGRGYNEQFF.